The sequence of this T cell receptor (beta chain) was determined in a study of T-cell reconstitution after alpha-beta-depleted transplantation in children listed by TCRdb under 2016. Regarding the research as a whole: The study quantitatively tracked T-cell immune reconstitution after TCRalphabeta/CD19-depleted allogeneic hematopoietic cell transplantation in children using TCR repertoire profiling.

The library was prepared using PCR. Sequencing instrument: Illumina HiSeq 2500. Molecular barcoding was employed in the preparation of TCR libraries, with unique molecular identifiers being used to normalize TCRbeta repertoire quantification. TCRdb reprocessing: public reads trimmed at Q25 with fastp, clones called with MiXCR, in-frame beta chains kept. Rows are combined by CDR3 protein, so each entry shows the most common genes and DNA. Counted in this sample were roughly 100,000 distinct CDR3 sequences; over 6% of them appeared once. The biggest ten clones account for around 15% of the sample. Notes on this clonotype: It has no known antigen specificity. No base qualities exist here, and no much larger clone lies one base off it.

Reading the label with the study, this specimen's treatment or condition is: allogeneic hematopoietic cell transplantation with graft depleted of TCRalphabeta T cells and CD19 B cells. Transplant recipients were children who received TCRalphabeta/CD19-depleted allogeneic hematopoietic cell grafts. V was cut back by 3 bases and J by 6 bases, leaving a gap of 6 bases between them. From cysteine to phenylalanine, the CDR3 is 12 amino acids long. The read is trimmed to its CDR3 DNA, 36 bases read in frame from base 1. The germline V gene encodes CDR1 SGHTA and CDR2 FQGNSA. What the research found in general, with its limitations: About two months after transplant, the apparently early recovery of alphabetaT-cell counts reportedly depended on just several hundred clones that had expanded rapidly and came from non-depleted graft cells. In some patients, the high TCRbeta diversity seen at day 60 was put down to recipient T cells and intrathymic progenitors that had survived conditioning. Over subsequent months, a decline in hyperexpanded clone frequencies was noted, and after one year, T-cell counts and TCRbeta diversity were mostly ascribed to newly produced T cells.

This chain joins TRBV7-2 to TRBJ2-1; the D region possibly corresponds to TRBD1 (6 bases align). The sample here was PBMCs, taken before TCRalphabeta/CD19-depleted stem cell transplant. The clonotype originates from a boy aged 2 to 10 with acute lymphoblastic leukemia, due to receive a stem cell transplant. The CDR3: CASSFRGNEQFF. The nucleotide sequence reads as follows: TGTGCCAGCAGCTTCAGGGGCAATGAGCAGTTCTTC.